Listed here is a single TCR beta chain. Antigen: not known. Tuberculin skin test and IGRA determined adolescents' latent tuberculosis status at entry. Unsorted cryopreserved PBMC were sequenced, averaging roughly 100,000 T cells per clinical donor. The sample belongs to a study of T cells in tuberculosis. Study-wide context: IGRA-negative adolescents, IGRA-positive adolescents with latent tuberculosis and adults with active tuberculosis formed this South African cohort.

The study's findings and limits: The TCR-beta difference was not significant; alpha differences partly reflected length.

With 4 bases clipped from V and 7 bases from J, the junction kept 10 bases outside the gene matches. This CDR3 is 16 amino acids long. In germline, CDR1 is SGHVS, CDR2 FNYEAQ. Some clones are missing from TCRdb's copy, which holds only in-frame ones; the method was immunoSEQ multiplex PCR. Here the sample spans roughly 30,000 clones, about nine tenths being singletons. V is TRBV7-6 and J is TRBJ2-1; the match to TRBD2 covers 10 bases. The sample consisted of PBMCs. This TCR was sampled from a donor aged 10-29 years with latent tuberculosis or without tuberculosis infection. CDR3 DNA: TGTGCCAGCAGCTCTACAGCGGGAGGGCCGGCGAATGAGCAGTTCTTC. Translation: CASSSTAGGPANEQFF.